A single sample is the source of the 30 T cell receptor beta chains below, sequenced in a study of T cells in Graves' hyperthyroidism and ophthalmopathy. TCR beta CDR3 regions were amplified from RNA transcripts. The HTBI primer set drove a first-round RT-PCR of the TCR CDR3. Each CDR3 protein is one row after TCRdb ran MiXCR on the multiplex PCR reads. There are a few hundred thousand distinct CDR3 sequences in the sample; approximately 15% occur only once, and more than 3% lies in the top ten. What was sequenced was blood. These receptors came from a woman aged 35 to 49 with Graves' ophthalmopathy.

Ten or more counts support this clonotype. The gene calls are TRBV7-2 and TRBJ1-3; D not certain. The ends were cut back, 1 base at V and 4 bases at J, with 2 bases in the middle. The CDR3 spans 12 residues. The germline V gene has CDR1 SGHTA and CDR2 FQGNSA. Here the CDR3 reads CASSLGGNTIYF. The CDR3 nucleotides are TGTGCCAGCAGCTTAGGGGGAAACACCATATATTTT.

In this sample, this clonotype turned up a few times. The chain couples TRBV11-2 to TRBJ2-1, with D perhaps TRBD1 (6 bases). This CDR3 region has 12 residues. The ends were cut back, 5 bases at V and 6 bases at J, with 8 bases in the middle. Germline V gene lookup returns CDR1 SGHAT and CDR2 FQNNGV. CDR3 nucleotides: TGTGCCAGCAGCCAGGGGACCAATGAGCAGTTCTTC. Its translation is CASSQGTNEQFF.

As regards this clonotype: The conserved phenylalanine or tryptophan is not found at the CDR3 terminus, so this likely reflects a read error. The chain carries TRBV28 and TRBJ2-6, with a tentative D call TRBD1 (6 bases). Deletions cut 5 bases from V and 0 bases from J, with 8 bases between. Germline V gene sequence: CDR1 MDHEN, CDR2 SYDVKM. The CDR3 is 15 amino acids. CDR3 residues: CASSLRGSGANVLTS. CDR3 DNA sequence: TGTGCCAGCAGTCTCAGGGGCTCTGGGGCCAACGTCCTGACTTCC.

This clonotype was recorded many times. The chain carries TRBV5-1 and TRBJ2-1; 10 bases match TRBD2. The ends lost 0 bases at V and 4 bases at J; junction bases unmatched: 4. Germline V CDR1 and CDR2: SGHRS, YFSETQ. This CDR3 contains 16 residues. DNA of the CDR3: TGCGCCAGCAGCTTGGGGATTAGCGGGGGGTACAATGAGCAGTTCTTC. Translation gives CASSLGISGGYNEQFF.

As concerns this clonotype: A much larger clone differs from this one at a single base, so this may be a read error. The chain employs TRBV20-1 and TRBJ2-5; no definite D call. CDR1 is DFQATT, CDR2 SNEGSKA, per germline (reference sequence). The CDR3 runs 14 residues. The CDR3: CSARWAVSGETQCF. The CDR3, as DNA: TGCAGTGCTAGATGGGCAGTAAGTGGAGAGACCCAGTGCTTC.

As for this clonotype: Possible read error: a much larger clone is one base away. This rearrangement joins TRBV27 to TRBJ2-3; D is unclear. V lost 1 base, J lost 0 bases, and 8 bases lay in between. Germline V CDR1 and CDR2: MNHEY, SMNVEV (reference sequence). This CDR3 region has 15 residues. CDR3 sequence: CASSLFGRSTDTQYF. The CDR3 DNA follows: TGTGCCAGCAGTTTATTCGGTCGCAGCACAGATACGCAGTATTTT.

This clonotype showed up many times. V and J are TRBV12-3 or TRBV12-4 and TRBJ2-5; D is perhaps TRBD2 (6 bases). CDR3 length equals 12 residues. V was shortened by 7 bases and J by 5 bases, with 11 bases between the two germline ends. CDR3 sequence reads: CASKNRGETQYF. DNA of the CDR3: TGTGCCAGCAAAAACCGGGGGGAGACCCAGTACTTC.

At least ten counts were recorded for this clonotype. This chain uses TRBV30 with TRBJ2-1; D possibly corresponds to TRBD2 (6 bases). Per the germline V gene, CDR1 is GTSNPN and CDR2 is SVGIG (reference sequence). V gave up 3 bases and J gave up 2 bases, with 8 bases separating them. The length of the CDR3 is 13 residues. CDR3 residues: CAWRLAAYNEQFF. The CDR3 region has the DNA TGTGCCTGGAGACTAGCAGCCTACAATGAGCAGTTCTTC.

This clonotype was counted ten times or more. The chain uses TRBV7-3 and TRBJ2-1; 7 bases are shared with TRBD1. Germline CDR1 SGHTA, CDR2 FQGTGA. V lost 5 bases and J lost 6; bases outside the gene matches: 7. The CDR3 runs 14 residues. CDR3 loop: CASSLRTGSNEQFF. For the CDR3, the DNA is TGTGCCAGCAGCCTAAGGACAGGTAGCAATGAGCAGTTCTTC.

The chain couples TRBV5-1 to TRBJ1-4; the match to TRBD1 covers 11 bases. This CDR3 has 19 residues. Germline CDR1 is SGHRS and CDR2 is YFSETQ. V was pared by 0 bases and J by 0 bases, with 7 bases of the junction left unmatched. CDR3 nucleotide sequence: TGCGCCAGCAGCTTGGAGGGGACAGGGGGATATACAACTAATGAAAAACTGTTTTTT. Translating gives CASSLEGTGGYTTNEKLFF.

V and J are TRBV2 and TRBJ1-3; 10 bases map to TRBD1. The germline V gene encodes CDR1 SNHLY and CDR2 FYNNEI. With V trimmed by 6 bases and J by 3 bases, 2 bases remained unmatched. The CDR3 is 14 amino acids. This CDR3 reads CASSRDRGGNTIYF. DNA of the CDR3: TGTGCCAGCAGCCGGGACAGGGGTGGAAACACCATATATTTT.

Turning to this clonotype: The junction and the germline gene differ at one end; a read error may be behind it. In DNA form, the CDR3 reads TGTGCCAGCAGTTTAGGAGGCGGCTACAAGCAGTACTTC. Its protein is CASSLGGGYKQYF. The gene calls are TRBV12-3 or TRBV12-4 and TRBJ2-7; D gene ambiguous. The CDR3 is 13 residues long.

This clonotype showed up many times. The CDR3 spells CASSFSGNTGELFF. CDR3 nucleotides: TGCGCCAGCAGCTTCAGCGGTAACACCGGGGAGCTGTTTTTT. The gene calls are TRBV5-1 and TRBJ2-2; a weak D match, TRBD2 (5 bases). The CDR3 has 14 residues. Trimming removed 2 bases from V and 2 bases from J, with 7 bases in between. Germline CDR1 is SGHRS and CDR2 is YFSETQ.

The V gene is TRBV6-5, the J gene TRBJ2-5; D unresolved. Between the trimmed V and J ends, which lost 0 bases and 5 bases, there was a span of 13 bases. Germline V lookup: CDR1 MNHEY, CDR2 SVGAGI. This CDR3 region has 15 residues. CDR3 amino acids: CASSYSTYPTETQYF. The CDR3 DNA sequence: TGTGCCAGCAGTTACTCGACCTATCCAACGGAGACCCAGTACTTC.

This chain uses TRBV13 with TRBJ1-2, with TRBD1 matching 8 bases. The CDR3 extends over 17 amino acids. J lost 7 bases, V lost 1 base, and 14 bases had no gene match. Germline CDR1 reads PRHDT; CDR2 reads FYEKMQ (reference sequence). The CDR3 here is CASSLVAGGARTGGYTF. CDR3 sequence (DNA): TGTGCCAGCAGCTTAGTGGCAGGGGGCGCGCGTACTGGTGGCTACACCTTC.

Many counts were recorded for this clonotype. This CDR3 is CASSGGLAGETQYF. CDR3 sequence (DNA): TGCGCCAGCAGCGGGGGACTAGCGGGAGAGACCCAGTACTTC. The V and J genes are TRBV5-1 and TRBJ2-5; 12 nucleotides align to TRBD2. V shed 4 bases and J 4 bases; nucleotides not matched to a gene: 2. CDR3 length equals 14 residues. CDR1 and CDR2 from the germline V gene are SGHRS and YFSETQ.

This clonotype has ten or more counts. The rearrangement links TRBV3-1 to TRBJ1-1; tentatively, D is TRBD1 (5 bases). The CDR3 is 14 amino acids. The ends were cut back, 4 bases at V and 5 bases at J, with 14 bases in the middle. CDR1 LGHDT and CDR2 YNNKEL come from the germline V gene (reference sequence). The CDR3 region is CASSPRGGDTEAFF. Written as DNA, the CDR3 is TGTGCCAGCAGCCCCCGCGGGGGTGATACTGAAGCTTTCTTT.

The chain carries TRBV7-9 and TRBJ1-5; tentative D call: TRBD1 (5 bases). The CDR3 is 13 residues long. The germline V gene encodes CDR1 SEHNR and CDR2 FQNEAQ (reference sequence). V lost 9 bases and J 4 bases, leaving 13 bases between the germline ends. CDR3 loop: CASSNGGNQPQHF. CDR3 nucleotides: TGTGCCAGTTCGAATGGGGGTAATCAGCCCCAGCATTTT.

This clonotype was seen many times. This chain links TRBV28 with TRBJ2-7; D may correspond to TRBD1 or TRBD2 (5 bases each). Between the trimmed V and J ends, which lost 5 bases and 6 bases, there was a span of 11 bases. CDR3 size: 12 residues. Germline V CDR1 and CDR2: MDHEN, SYDVKM. CDR3 in DNA: TGTGCCAGCAGTGCCCCGGGACGCGAGCAGTACTTC. Its translation is CASSAPGREQYF.

This clonotype was recorded at least ten times. This chain uses TRBV28 with TRBJ1-5; D is undetermined. Trimming cost V 3 bases and J 5 bases, with 5 bases left between them. Germline CDR1 reads MDHEN; CDR2 reads SYDVKM. The CDR3 runs 12 residues. The CDR3 coding sequence is TGTGCCAGCAGTTTTGAAGATCAGCCCCAGCATTTT. Translation: CASSFEDQPQHF.

In this sample, this clonotype turned up many times. The V and J genes are TRBV28 and TRBJ2-7; D may be TRBD2 (5 bases). Germline lookup yields CDR1 MDHEN and CDR2 SYDVKM. There are 16 residues in the CDR3. V shed 3 bases and J shed 0 bases, with 15 bases lying between them. As DNA, the CDR3 is TGTGCCAGCAGTTTTGGGTCCGCGGGTATCTCCTACGAGCAGTACTTC. It yields the protein CASSFGSAGISYEQYF.

This clonotype was recorded at least ten times. The gene calls are TRBV12-3 or TRBV12-4 and TRBJ2-1, with D possibly being TRBD1 or TRBD2 (5 bases each). V was pared by 5 bases and J by 5 bases, with 13 bases between. The CDR3 has 14 amino acids. As DNA, the CDR3 is TGTGCCAGCAGTCACGTACTAGGGGACAATGAGCAGTTCTTC. Translated: CASSHVLGDNEQFF.

This clonotype was picked up many times. The rearrangement joins TRBV28 to TRBJ2-2; possible D gene TRBD2, 5 bases. Trimming pared 2 bases from V and 2 bases from J, leaving 9 bases between. This CDR3 region has 15 residues. Per germline, CDR1 MDHEN and CDR2 SYDVKM. For the CDR3, the DNA is TGTGCCAGCAGTTTAGCCGGGATTAACACCGGGGAGCTGTTTTTT. Translating gives CASSLAGINTGELFF.

The chain couples TRBV2 to TRBJ2-5, with 7 nucleotides matching TRBD2. Germline V gives CDR1 SNHLY, CDR2 FYNNEI. Trimming took 3 bases from V and 0 from J; bases not matched to a gene: 1. This CDR3 contains 14 residues. CDR3 in DNA: TGTGCCAGCAGTGACGGGGGGTACCAAGAGACCCAGTACTTC. It codes for CASSDGGYQETQYF.

The gene calls are TRBV25-1 and TRBJ1-2, with 11 bases fitting TRBD1. The trim removed 2 bases at V and 7 bases at J, leaving 6 bases unmatched. Germline CDR1 reads MGHDK; CDR2 reads SYGVNS. The length of the CDR3 is 15 residues. DNA for the CDR3: TGTGCCAGCAGTGAAACCGGGACAGGGGGTGGTGGCTACACCTTC. Translation gives CASSETGTGGGGYTF.

J is TRBJ1-1 and V is TRBV20-1; weak D call: TRBD1 (6 bases). V was shortened by 6 bases and J by 0 bases, with 20 bases between the two germline ends. This CDR3 region has 16 residues. In germline, CDR1 is DFQATT, CDR2 SNEGSKA (reference sequence). In nucleotides, the CDR3 is TGCAGTGCCCGGACAGCTGAGAAAGGGCTGAACACTGAAGCTTTCTTT. This encodes CSARTAEKGLNTEAFF.

Comment on this clonotype: This may come from a read error, since a much larger clone is one base off. The chain carries TRBV12-3 or TRBV12-4 and TRBJ1-2, with D perhaps TRBD1 (6 bases). This CDR3 region has 15 residues. CDR3 residues: CASSERQAPNYGCTF. DNA of the CDR3: TGTGCCAGCAGCGAAAGACAGGCCCCTAACTATGGCTGCACCTTC.

This clonotype has ten or more counts. V gene TRBV10-2 combines with J gene TRBJ2-7, with 8 bases lining up with TRBD1. The J segment lost 0 bases and the V segment lost 4 bases, leaving 8 bases of the junction unmatched. The germline V gene encodes CDR1 WSHSY and CDR2 SAAADI. This CDR3 spans 16 amino acids. Here the CDR3 reads CASSGGQDSPSYEQYF. Written as DNA, the CDR3 is TGCGCCAGCAGTGGGGGACAGGACAGCCCCTCCTACGAGCAGTACTTC.

This clonotype has a handful of counts. V is TRBV19 and J is TRBJ2-1; D might be TRBD2 (6 bases). V lost 3 bases, J lost 3 bases, and 12 bases lay in between. The length of the CDR3 is 15 residues. Per the germline V gene, CDR1 is LNHDA and CDR2 is SQIVND (reference sequence). The CDR3 protein is CASSMVGDFYNEQFF. The CDR3 DNA is TGTGCCAGTAGTATGGTCGGGGACTTCTACAATGAGCAGTTCTTC. The complete variable domain, with remaining parts taken from reference TRBV19 and TRBJ2-1, reads DGGITQSPKYLFRKEGQNVTLSCEQNLNHDAMYWYRQDPGQGLRLIYYSQIVNDFQKGDIAEGYSVSREKKESFPLTVTSAQKNPTAFYLCASSMVGDFYNEQFFGPGTRLTVL.

This clonotype came up many times. This sequence joins TRBV2 and TRBJ2-1; D unresolved. The V end lost 6 bases, the J end lost 7 bases, and 10 bases lay between the germline ends. The germline V gene encodes CDR1 SNHLY and CDR2 FYNNEI. The CDR3 is 12 residues long. The CDR3 region has the DNA TGTGCCAGCAGCAGAGACTGGAATGAGCAGTTCTTC. Amino acid sequence: CASSRDWNEQFF.